The 19 T cell receptor beta chains listed next were all sequenced from one sample in a study of blood T cell repertoires in COVID-19 (dated by TCRdb to between 2020 and 2021). Library preparation used the immunoSEQ multiplex PCR assay. As stored in TCRdb, this immuneACCESS dataset retains in-frame rearrangements with V and J assigned. A fraction of the clones does not appear; measured against another copy, unresolved V genes explain less than half of the discrepancy, and the remainder lacks a known reason. The sample data list roughly 280,000 clones, and around 91% of these were observed just once. The ten top clones hold over 2% of the sample. What was sequenced was PBMCs or T cells enriched from blood (not recorded which). The receptors here all came from a woman aged 18-29 years who had recovered from COVID-19.

CDR3 protein: CASRDTGANYEQYF. For the CDR3, the DNA is TGTGCCAGCAGGGACACAGGGGCTAACTACGAGCAGTACTTC. V gene TRBV6-6 combines with J gene TRBJ2-7, with 7 nucleotides matching TRBD1. CDR3 length: 14 residues. V gave up 6 bases and J gave up 3 bases; unmatched junction bases: 8. Germline-derived CDR1 and CDR2 are MNHNY and SVGAGI (reference sequence).

The chain uses TRBV30 and TRBJ1-1, with D possibly matching TRBD1 (6 bases). The V and J ends lost 5 bases and 5 bases respectively, with 9 bases between them. The CDR3 is made up of 11 amino acids. CDR1 and CDR2 (germline): GTSNPN, SVGIG (reference sequence). In DNA form, the CDR3 reads TGTGCCTGGTCTACAGGGACTGAAGCTTTCTTT. It is translated as CAWSTGTEAFF.

CDR3 bases: TGCGCCAGCAGCTTGGAATTTCCCGGGACTAGAGGCCTTCGGAATGAGCAGTTCTTC. This encodes CASSLEFPGTRGLRNEQFF. The V and J genes are TRBV5-1 and TRBJ2-1, with 8 bases fitting TRBD2. Germline loops: CDR1 SGHRS, CDR2 YFSETQ. The CDR3 has 19 amino acids. The trim removed 0 bases at V and 7 bases at J, leaving 18 bases unmatched.

J is TRBJ1-1 and V is TRBV6-6; 9 bases fit TRBD1. After removal of 6 bases from V and 5 bases from J, the junction contained 7 bases not matched to a gene. Looked up from germline, CDR1 is MNHNY and CDR2 is SVGAGI (reference sequence). The CDR3 has 14 residues. The CDR3 loop reads CASSLGQGFTEAFF. CDR3 DNA sequence: TGTGCCAGCAGCCTAGGACAGGGGTTTACTGAAGCTTTCTTT.

The J gene is TRBJ1-2, the V gene TRBV5-1; possibly TRBD1 for D (6 bases). Germline lookup yields CDR1 SGHRS and CDR2 YFSETQ. V gave up 4 bases and J gave up 2 bases, with 12 bases separating them. This CDR3 has 14 amino acids. The CDR3 sequence is CASSRDNANYGYTF. CDR3 in DNA: TGCGCCAGCAGCCGGGACAACGCAAACTATGGCTACACCTTC.

J is TRBJ1-3 and V is TRBV11-2, with D possibly being TRBD1 (6 bases). The CDR3 totals 14 residues. Trimming pared 5 bases from V and 0 bases from J, leaving 8 bases between. CDR1 and CDR2 (germline): SGHAT, FQNNGV. The chain's CDR3 is CASSRGFSGNTIYF. For the CDR3, the DNA is TGTGCCAGCAGCAGGGGGTTCTCTGGAAACACCATATATTTT.

V gene TRBV28 combines with J gene TRBJ2-4; 8 positions agree with TRBD2. This CDR3 spans 16 amino acids. Germline V lookup: CDR1 MDHEN, CDR2 SYDVKM. The junction had 8 bases not matched to a gene; V was cut back by 5 bases and J by 2 bases. CDR3 bases: TGTGCCAGCAGTCCCCGGGAGGGCGGGACCAAAAACATTCAGTACTTC. As protein: CASSPREGGTKNIQYF.

J is TRBJ2-1 and V is TRBV7-9; the match to TRBD2 covers 13 bases. V trimming: 4 bases; J trimming: 8 bases; junction bases outside the gene matches: 5. CDR1 is SEHNR and CDR2 is FQNEAQ in the germline V gene (reference sequence). The CDR3 totals 15 residues. CDR3 nucleotide sequence: TGTGCCAGCAGCTACGGGACTAGCGGGGCCTATGAGCAGTTCTTC. Its protein is CASSYGTSGAYEQFF.

This clone was picked up one time. This chain links TRBV12-3 or TRBV12-4 with TRBJ2-2; possibly TRBD2 for D (6 bases). V lost 3 bases and J 5 bases, leaving 7 bases between the germline ends. The CDR3 loop spans 13 amino acids. CDR3 residues: CASSFRGTGELFF. The CDR3 coding sequence is TGTGCCAGCAGTTTTCGGGGGACCGGGGAGCTGTTTTTT.

The table lists this clone with a count of one. Here the CDR3 DNA reads TGCGCCAGCAGCCCCGGAACGGGACTGGTAGCCGGGGAGCTGTTTTTT. Encoded protein: CASSPGTGLVAGELFF. V is TRBV5-1 and J is TRBJ2-2, with D maybe TRBD2 (6 bases). Per germline, CDR1 SGHRS and CDR2 YFSETQ. CDR3 length equals 16 residues. Trimming took 4 bases from V and 6 from J, leaving 19 bases between them.

The V gene is TRBV19, the J gene TRBJ1-2; weak D call: TRBD1 (6 bases). Deletions cut 7 bases from V and 2 bases from J, with 14 bases between. In germline, CDR1 is LNHDA, CDR2 SQIVND (reference sequence). The CDR3 is 14 residues long. The CDR3 sequence is CASTPGGLNYGYTF. Written as DNA, the CDR3 is TGTGCCAGTACGCCCGGGGGGCTCAACTATGGCTACACCTTC. Full variable domain (rest looked up from reference TRBV19 and TRBJ1-2): DGGITQSPKYLFRKEGQNVTLSCEQNLNHDAMYWYRQDPGQGLRLIYYSQIVNDFQKGDIAEGYSVSREKKESFPLTVTSAQKNPTAFYLCASTPGGLNYGYTFGSGTRLTVV.

This rearrangement joins TRBV6-1 to TRBJ1-5, with D unclear. Germline V gives CDR1 MNHNS, CDR2 SASEGT. The CDR3 runs 15 residues. The V and J ends lost 1 base and 2 bases respectively, with 9 bases between them. CDR3 nucleotide sequence: TGTGCCAGCAGTGAAGGCTACGTGGGCAATCAGCCCCAGCATTTT. Translated, it gives CASSEGYVGNQPQHF.

The chain employs TRBV28 and TRBJ2-7, with 7 bases fitting TRBD1. This CDR3 comprises 14 residues. Per germline, CDR1 MDHEN and CDR2 SYDVKM. With V trimmed by 6 bases and J by 2 bases, 7 bases remained unmatched. CDR3 in DNA: TGTGCCAGCAGCTCCCCGACAGGGACCTACGAGCAGTACTTC. Translation: CASSSPTGTYEQYF. Using reference TRBV28 and TRBJ2-7 for the parts outside the CDR3, the full variable domain is DVKVTQSSRYLVKRTGEKVFLECVQDMDHENMFWYRQDPGLGLRLIYFSYDVKMKEKGDIPEGYSVSREKKERFSLILESASTNQTSMYLCASSSPTGTYEQYFGPGTRLTVT.

A note on this clone: Compared with germline, one end of the junction differs, possibly owing to a read error. This chain joins TRBV5-6 and TRBJ1-2; D call uncertain. Germline V CDR1 and CDR2: SGHDT, YYEEEE. This CDR3 comprises 14 residues. The CDR3 is CASSFESEDYGYTF. Here the CDR3 DNA reads TGTGCCAGCAGCTTCGAGTCAGAGGACTATGGGTACACCTTC.

The chain carries TRBV6-6 and TRBJ1-2, with 10 bases aligning to TRBD1. The germline V gene has CDR1 MNHNY and CDR2 SVGAGI (reference sequence). The trim removed 2 bases at V and 5 bases at J, leaving 5 bases unmatched. This CDR3 contains 15 residues. The CDR3 DNA reads as TGTGCCAGCAGTTACGCGACAGGGGGCGCTTATGGCTACACCTTC. Encoded protein: CASSYATGGAYGYTF.

This sequence joins TRBV7-9 and TRBJ1-1; 12 nucleotides match TRBD1. Germline CDR1 SEHNR, CDR2 FQNEAQ (reference sequence). The CDR3 covers 16 residues. Trimming cost V 4 bases and J 5 bases; bases outside gene matches: 8. This CDR3 is CASSSIPGQGATEAFF. As DNA, the CDR3 is TGTGCCAGCAGCTCCATCCCGGGACAGGGGGCTACTGAAGCTTTCTTT.

The rearrangement links TRBV10-3 to TRBJ1-2; TRBD1 agrees at 8 bases. V was pared by 4 bases and J by 8 bases, with 15 bases of the junction left unmatched. The CDR3 extends over 16 amino acids. CDR1 and CDR2 from the germline V gene are ENHRY and SYGVKD. The CDR3 loop is CAISAPDREASGGYTF. The CDR3 bases are TGTGCCATCAGTGCCCCGGACAGGGAGGCATCGGGCGGCTACACCTTC.

The chain couples TRBV6-1 to TRBJ1-1, with 9 bases fitting TRBD1. V shed 2 bases, J shed 10 bases, and the junction held 8 bases outside the gene matches. CDR3 size: 14 residues. Germline V gene data show CDR1 as MNHNS and CDR2 as SASEGT. The CDR3 coding sequence is TGTGCCAGCAGTGAACTAGGACAGGGGCCGATAGCTTTCTTT. This gives the protein CASSELGQGPIAFF.

There are a few counts of this clone. The sample contains more than one DNA sequence encoding this CDR3. This chain links TRBV28 with TRBJ1-2; 8 positions match TRBD1. The CDR3 is 12 amino acids. The V gene end was trimmed by 6 bases and the J gene end by 6 bases; junction bases not matched to a gene: 3. Germline V gene data show CDR1 as MDHEN and CDR2 as SYDVKM. As DNA, the CDR3 is TGTGCCAGCAGCCCAGGGGGCAATGGCTACACCTTC. Its translation is CASSPGGNGYTF.